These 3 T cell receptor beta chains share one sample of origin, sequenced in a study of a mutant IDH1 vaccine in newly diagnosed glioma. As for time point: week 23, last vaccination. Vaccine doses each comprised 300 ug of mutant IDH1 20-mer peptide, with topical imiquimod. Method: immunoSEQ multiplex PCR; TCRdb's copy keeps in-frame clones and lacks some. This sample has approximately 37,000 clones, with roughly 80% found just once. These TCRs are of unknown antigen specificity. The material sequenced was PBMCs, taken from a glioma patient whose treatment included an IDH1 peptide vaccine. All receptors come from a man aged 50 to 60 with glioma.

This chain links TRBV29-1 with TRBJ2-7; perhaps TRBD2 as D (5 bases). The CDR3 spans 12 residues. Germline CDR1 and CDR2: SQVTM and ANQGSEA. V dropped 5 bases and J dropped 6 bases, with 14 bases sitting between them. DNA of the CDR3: TGCAGCGTTCGTGTTGGGAGTATCGAGCAGTACTTC. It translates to CSVRVGSIEQYF.

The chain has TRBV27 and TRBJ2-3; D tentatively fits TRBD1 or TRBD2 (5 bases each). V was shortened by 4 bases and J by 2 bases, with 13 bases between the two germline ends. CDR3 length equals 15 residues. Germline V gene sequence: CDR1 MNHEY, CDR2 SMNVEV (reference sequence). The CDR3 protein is CASSSLRENTDTQYF. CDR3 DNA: TGTGCCAGCAGTTCTCTCAGGGAGAACACAGATACGCAGTATTTT.

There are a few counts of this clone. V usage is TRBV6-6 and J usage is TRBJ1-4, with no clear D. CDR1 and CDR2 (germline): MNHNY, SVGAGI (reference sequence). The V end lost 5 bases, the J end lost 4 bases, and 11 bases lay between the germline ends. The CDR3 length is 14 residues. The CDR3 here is CASSPVGYNEKLFF. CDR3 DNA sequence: TGTGCCAGCAGTCCAGTGGGGTATAATGAAAAACTGTTTTTT.